These 5 T cell receptor beta chains were all obtained from the same sample, sequenced in a study of T cells in Graves' hyperthyroidism and ophthalmopathy (dated by TCRdb to between 2019 and 2020). Libraries were built with multiplex PCR. Sequencing instrument: Illumina HiSeq 2000. Amplification of TCR beta CDR3 regions was carried out from RNA transcripts. The first round of RT-PCR for the TCR CDR3 was performed with the HTBI primer set and the Qiagen OneStep RT-PCR kit. TCRdb took the public reads, trimmed them with fastp at Q25, ran MiXCR for clone calling and kept in-frame beta chains. Rows merge per CDR3 protein into single entries with the most common DNA and genes. This sample holds roughly 500,000 distinct CDR3 sequences; roughly 45% were observed only once. Of the sample, about two fifths is held by the ten largest clones. Sequencing was done on a sample of peripheral blood or thyroid tissue (not recorded which). The receptors here all came from an adult woman with Graves' disease, either hyperthyroidism or ophthalmopathy (not recorded which).

The CDR3 nucleotides read TGTGCCAGCAGCCCCCCGGGGGGACGCCAAGAGACCCAGTACTTC. Protein product: CASSPPGGRQETQYF. V gene TRBV7-2 combines with J gene TRBJ2-5; 7 bases map to TRBD2. V was pared by 5 bases and J by 1 base, with 7 bases of the junction left unmatched. The germline V gene has CDR1 SGHTA and CDR2 FQGNSA. This CDR3 region has 15 residues.

The chain carries TRBV29-1 and TRBJ2-7, with 7 bases lining up with TRBD2. Germline CDR1 and CDR2: SQVTM and ANQGSEA. Losses at the gene ends were 8 bases for V and 4 bases for J; bases not matched to a gene: 14. The CDR3 covers 14 residues. Written as DNA, the CDR3 is TGCAGCTTAGGTTCCCGGGGAGGGGAGTACGAGCAGTACTTC. Amino acid sequence: CSLGSRGGEYEQYF.

This clonotype was recorded at least ten times. The rearrangement links TRBV20-1 to TRBJ1-3, with unresolved D. Deletions cut 2 bases from V and 0 bases from J, with 8 bases between. This CDR3 has 14 residues. Germline CDR1 DFQATT, CDR2 SNEGSKA (reference sequence). CDR3 protein: CSARLTSSGNTIYF. CDR3 nucleotides: TGCAGTGCTAGATTGACAAGCTCTGGAAACACCATATATTTT.

This clonotype came up a few times. The genes are TRBV7-9 and TRBJ1-6; tentative D call: TRBD1 (5 bases). V shed 5 bases and J shed 7 bases, with 21 bases lying between them. This CDR3 comprises 17 residues. Per germline, CDR1 SEHNR and CDR2 FQNEAQ (reference sequence). The CDR3 nucleotides are TGTGCCAGCAGCCACCCCCCCCCAGGGCGGGCAAATTCACCCCTCCACTTT. Its translation: CASSHPPPGRANSPLHF. The full variable domain, with the rest looked up from reference TRBV7-9 and TRBJ1-6, is DTGVSQNPRHKITKRGQNVTFRCDPISEHNRLYWYRQTLGQGPEFLTYFQNEAQLEKSRLLSDRFSAERPKGSFSTLEIQRTEQGDSAMYLCASSHPPPGRANSPLHFGNGTRLTVT.

The chain carries TRBV10-3 and TRBJ2-7; TRBD2 is a possible D gene (6 bases). The CDR3 length is 15 residues. Trimming stripped 3 bases from V and 3 bases from J, with 15 bases between. Germline V CDR1 and CDR2: ENHRY, SYGVKD. This chain's CDR3 is CAISDTGTGDYEQYF. The DNA of the CDR3 is TGTGCCATCAGTGACACCGGGACTGGGGACTACGAGCAGTACTTC.